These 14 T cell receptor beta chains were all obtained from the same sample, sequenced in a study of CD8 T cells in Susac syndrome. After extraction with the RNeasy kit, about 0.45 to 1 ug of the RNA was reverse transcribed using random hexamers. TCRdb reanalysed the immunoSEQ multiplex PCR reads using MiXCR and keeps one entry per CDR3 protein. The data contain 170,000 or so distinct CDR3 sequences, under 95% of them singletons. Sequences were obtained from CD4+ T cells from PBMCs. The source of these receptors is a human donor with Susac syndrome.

CDR3 protein: CASSSTGVKQPQHF. Written as DNA, the CDR3 is TGTGCCAGCAGTTCGACAGGGGTTAAACAGCCCCAGCATTTT. V gene TRBV27 combines with J gene TRBJ1-5; 8 bases are shared with TRBD1. Trimming removed 4 bases from V and 7 bases from J; junction bases left unmatched: 6. CDR3 length equals 14 residues. Germline V lookup: CDR1 MNHEY, CDR2 SMNVEV (reference sequence).

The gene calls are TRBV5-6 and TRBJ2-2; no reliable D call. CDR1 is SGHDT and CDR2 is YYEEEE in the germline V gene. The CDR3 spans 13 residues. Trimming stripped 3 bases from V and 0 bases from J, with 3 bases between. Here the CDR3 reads CASSSANTGELFF. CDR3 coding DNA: TGTGCCAGCAGCTCCGCGAACACCGGGGAGCTGTTTTTT. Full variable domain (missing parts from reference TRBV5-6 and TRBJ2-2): DAGVTQSPTHLIKTRGQQVTLRCSPKSGHDTVSWYQQALGQGPQFIFQYYEEEERQRGNFPDRFSGHQFPNYSSELNVNALLLGDSALYLCASSSANTGELFFGEGSRLTVL.

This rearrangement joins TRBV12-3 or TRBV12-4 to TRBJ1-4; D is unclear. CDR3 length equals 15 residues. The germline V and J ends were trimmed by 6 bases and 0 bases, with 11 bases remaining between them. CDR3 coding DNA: TGTGCCAGCAGACAGAGACCGACAACTAATGAAAAACTGTTTTTT. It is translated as CASRQRPTTNEKLFF.

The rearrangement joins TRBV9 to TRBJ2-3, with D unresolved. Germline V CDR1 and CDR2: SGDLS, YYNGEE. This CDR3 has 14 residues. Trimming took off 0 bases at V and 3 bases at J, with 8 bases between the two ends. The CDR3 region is CASSVAPSTDTQYF. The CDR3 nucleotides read TGTGCCAGCAGCGTAGCTCCCTCTACAGATACGCAGTATTTT.

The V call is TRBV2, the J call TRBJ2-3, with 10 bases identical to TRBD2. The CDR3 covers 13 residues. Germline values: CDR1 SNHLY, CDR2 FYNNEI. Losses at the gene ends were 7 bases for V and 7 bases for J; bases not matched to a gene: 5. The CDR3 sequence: CASKRGGLNTQYF. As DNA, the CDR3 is TGTGCCAGCAAGCGGGGGGGCTTGAATACGCAGTATTTT.

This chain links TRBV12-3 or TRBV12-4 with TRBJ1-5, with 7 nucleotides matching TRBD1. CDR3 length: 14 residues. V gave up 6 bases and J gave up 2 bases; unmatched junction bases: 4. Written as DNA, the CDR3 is TGTGCCAGCAGATCCAGGGGGGGCAATCAGCCCCAGCATTTT. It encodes CASRSRGGNQPQHF.

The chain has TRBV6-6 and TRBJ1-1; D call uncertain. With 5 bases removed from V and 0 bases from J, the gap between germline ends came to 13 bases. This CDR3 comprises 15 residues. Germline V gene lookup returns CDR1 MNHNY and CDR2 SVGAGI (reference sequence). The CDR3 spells CASSRPTDLNTEAFF. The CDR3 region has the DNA TGTGCCAGCAGTCGCCCGACTGATTTGAACACTGAAGCTTTCTTT.

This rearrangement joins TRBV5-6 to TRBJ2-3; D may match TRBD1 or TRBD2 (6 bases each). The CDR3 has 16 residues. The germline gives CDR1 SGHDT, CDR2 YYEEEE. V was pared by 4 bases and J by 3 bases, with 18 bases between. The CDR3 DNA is TGTGCCAGCAGCAACGGCGGGGACACCGGGACAGATACGCAGTATTTT. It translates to CASSNGGDTGTDTQYF.

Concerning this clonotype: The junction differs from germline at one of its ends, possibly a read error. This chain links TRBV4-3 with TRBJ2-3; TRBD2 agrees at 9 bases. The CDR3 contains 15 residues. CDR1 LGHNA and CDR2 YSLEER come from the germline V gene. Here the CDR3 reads CASSQAGGRTDTQYF. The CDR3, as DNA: TGTGCCAGCAGCCAAGCGGGGGGACGCACAGATACGCAGTATTTT.

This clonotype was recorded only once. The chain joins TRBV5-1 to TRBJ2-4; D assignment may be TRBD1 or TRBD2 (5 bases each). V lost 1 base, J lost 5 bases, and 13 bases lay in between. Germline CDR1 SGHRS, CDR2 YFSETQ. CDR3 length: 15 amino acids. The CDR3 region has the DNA TGCGCCAGCAGCTTGACTACGGGGCCCGAAAACATTCAGTACTTC. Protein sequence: CASSLTTGPENIQYF.

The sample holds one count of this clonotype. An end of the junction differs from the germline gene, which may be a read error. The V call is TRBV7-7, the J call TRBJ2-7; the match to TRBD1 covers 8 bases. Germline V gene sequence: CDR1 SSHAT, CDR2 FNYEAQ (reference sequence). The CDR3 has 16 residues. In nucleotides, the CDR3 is TGTGCTAGCAGCCCCCGACAGGGGACCCAAACCTACGAGCAGTACTTC. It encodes CASSPRQGTQTYEQYF.

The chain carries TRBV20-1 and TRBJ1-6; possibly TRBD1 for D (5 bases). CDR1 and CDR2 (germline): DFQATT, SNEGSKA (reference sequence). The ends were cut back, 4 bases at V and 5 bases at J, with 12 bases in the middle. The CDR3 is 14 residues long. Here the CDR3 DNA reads TGCAGTGCTACTCCGGGACTCAATAATTCACCCCTCCACTTT. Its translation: CSATPGLNNSPLHF.

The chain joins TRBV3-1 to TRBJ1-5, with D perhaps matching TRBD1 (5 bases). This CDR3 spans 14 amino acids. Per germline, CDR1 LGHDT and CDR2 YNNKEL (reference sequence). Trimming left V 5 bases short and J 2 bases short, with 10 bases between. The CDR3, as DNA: TGTGCCAGCAGCGACGGACATGGCAATCAGCCCCAGCATTTT. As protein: CASSDGHGNQPQHF.

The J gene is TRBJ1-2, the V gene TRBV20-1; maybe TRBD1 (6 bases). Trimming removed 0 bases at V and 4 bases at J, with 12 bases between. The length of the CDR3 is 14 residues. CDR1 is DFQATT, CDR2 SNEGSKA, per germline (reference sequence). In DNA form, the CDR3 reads TGCAGTGCTAGAGATCGAACAGGGTTCTATGGCTACACCTTC. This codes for CSARDRTGFYGYTF.